This TCR beta chain was retrieved from a study of T cell changes during pregnancy in multiple sclerosis (dated by TCRdb to between 2018 and 2021). Study-level background: The study examined how the T cell repertoire changed over the course of pregnancy in women with multiple sclerosis.

CDR1 and CDR2, looked up from the germline V gene, are SGHDN and FVKESK. The CDR3 spans 13 residues, from the cysteine through the phenylalanine. Of the read, only the CDR3 DNA is kept; its 39 bases are in frame from base 1. V sheds 4 bases and J sheds 0 bases, leaving 6 bases between their ends. With regard to this clone: It has no known antigen specificity. One base away there is no much larger clone; base qualities are not given.

Library method: the immunoSEQ multiplex PCR assay. TCRdb retrieved this table from immuneACCESS and kept in-frame rearrangements only. Not all clones are present; in checked studies, unresolved V genes account for under half, and no reason is known for the remainder. The sample records about 35,000 clones, about nine tenths of which are singletons. The top ten clonotypes cover roughly 5.4% of the sample. Here the chain combines TRBV14 and TRBJ1-1, with the D segment identity uncertain. This receptor was obtained from a female donor in good health, enrolled as a control in a pregnancy study. Sequenced here: peripheral blood, sampled in the third trimester of pregnancy. The CDR3 region has the sequence CASSLQLNTEAFF. The DNA sequence is as follows: TGTGCCAGCAGCCTACAGCTGAACACTGAAGCTTTCTTT.